These 23 T cell receptor beta chains were all obtained from the same sample, sequenced in a study of early T cells in non-severe SARS-CoV-2 infection. TCRdb ran MiXCR on the 5' RACE reads and lists one entry per CDR3 protein. The profile shows under 70,000 distinct CDR3 sequences, roughly an eighth of them singletons. The sample comprised whole blood. Receptors were obtained from an adult who was a healthcare worker with PCR-confirmed SARS-CoV-2 infection or an uninfected control (not recorded which).

CDR3 nucleotide sequence: TGTGCCAGCAGTGAATGGGGGAAAAAATACTACGAGCAGTACTTC. Amino acids: CASSEWGKKYYEQYF. The V gene is TRBV25-1, the J gene TRBJ2-7; D may correspond to TRBD1 or TRBD2 (5 bases each). The CDR3 has 15 residues. Germline CDR1 and CDR2: MGHDK and SYGVNS. V lost 1 base, J lost 3 bases, and 13 bases lay in between.

This clonotype occurred many times. This chain links TRBV14 with TRBJ2-5; perhaps TRBD2 as D (5 bases). Looked up from germline, CDR1 is SGHDN and CDR2 is FVKESK. The CDR3 consists of 16 residues. V was shortened by 0 bases and J by 5 bases, with 16 bases between the two germline ends. The CDR3 is CASSQDERLKMETQYF. In DNA, the CDR3 is TGTGCCAGCAGCCAAGACGAGCGACTAAAGATGGAGACCCAGTACTTC.

A few counts support this clonotype. J is TRBJ1-5 and V is TRBV29-1, with a weak D call TRBD1 (5 bases). Trimming took off 7 bases at V and 4 bases at J, with 14 bases between the two ends. This CDR3 has 13 amino acids. CDR1 and CDR2 (germline): SQVTM, ANQGSEA. The CDR3 is CSAGTGVNQPQHF. CDR3 nucleotide sequence: TGCAGCGCCGGGACGGGGGTTAATCAGCCCCAGCATTTT.

The rearrangement uses TRBV14 and TRBJ2-3; 8 bases line up with TRBD2. The V and J ends lost 0 bases and 2 bases, in that order; junction bases with no gene match: 4. The CDR3 covers 16 residues. Per germline, CDR1 SGHDN and CDR2 FVKESK. The CDR3 bases are TGTGCCAGCAGCCAAGATAGCGGGGCTTTCACAGATACGCAGTATTTT. This codes for CASSQDSGAFTDTQYF.

With respect to this clonotype: The junction departs from germline at one end; a sequencing error may be responsible. The V gene is TRBV20-1, the J gene TRBJ2-1, with TRBD2 as a possible D gene (6 bases). This CDR3 is built from 12 residues. The germline CDR1 and CDR2 sequences are DFQATT and SNEGSKA (reference sequence). DNA of the CDR3: TGCAGTGCTAGACCTCTAAGGAGGGAGTTACTCTTC. It codes for CSARPLRRELLF.

The chain joins TRBV29-1 to TRBJ2-5, with D perhaps matching TRBD1 (6 bases). Germline CDR1 is SQVTM and CDR2 is ANQGSEA. The CDR3 extends over 13 amino acids. V was clipped by 5 bases and J by 3 bases, with 13 bases between them. The CDR3 DNA sequence: TGCAGCGTTCAACCCGGACAGAAAGAGACCCAGTACTTC. Encoded protein: CSVQPGQKETQYF.

This clonotype was detected only a few times. The gene calls are TRBV6-1 and TRBJ2-1; D tentatively fits TRBD1 or TRBD2 (6 bases each). The ends were cut back, 7 bases at V and 4 bases at J, with 20 bases in the middle. The CDR3 covers 16 residues. Germline V gene sequence: CDR1 MNHNS, CDR2 SASEGT. This CDR3 reads CASIRRGGQVYNEQFF. CDR3 nucleotide sequence: TGTGCCAGCATCCGAAGAGGGGGGCAGGTTTACAATGAGCAGTTCTTC.

V usage is TRBV28 and J usage is TRBJ2-4; no reliable D call. Germline CDR1 reads MDHEN; CDR2 reads SYDVKM. V dropped 3 bases and J dropped 0 bases, with 9 bases sitting between them. The CDR3 length is 15 residues. The CDR3 region is CASSLTDIAKNIQYF. The CDR3, as DNA: TGTGCCAGCAGTTTGACTGATATAGCCAAAAACATTCAGTACTTC.

This clonotype was picked up many times. The rearrangement uses TRBV28 and TRBJ1-2; possible D gene TRBD1, 5 bases. The length of the CDR3 is 15 residues. The ends were cut back, 9 bases at V and 6 bases at J, with 23 bases in the middle. Germline-derived CDR1 and CDR2 are MDHEN and SYDVKM. The CDR3 region is CASSFPSSAGDGYTF. The CDR3 coding sequence is TGTGCCAGTAGCTTTCCCTCCTCGGCGGGGGATGGCTACACCTTC.

The table lists this clonotype with many counts. Germline and junction disagree at one end, which may indicate a read error. The genes are TRBV5-6 and TRBJ2-7, with D perhaps TRBD1 (5 bases). The CDR3 is 14 residues long. Germline CDR1 is SGHDT and CDR2 is YYEEEE. The DNA for the CDR3 is TGTGCCAGCAGTTTGGGGCAGGCCGGGTACGAGCAGTACTTC. Translation gives CASSLGQAGYEQYF. The full variable domain, in which reference TRBV5-6 and TRBJ2-7 provide the parts outside the CDR3, is DAGVTQSPTHLIKTRGQQVTLRCSPKSGHDTVSWYQQALGQGPQFIFQYYEEEERQRGNFPDRFSGHQFPNYSSELNVNALLLGDSALYLCASSLGQAGYEQYFGPGTRLTVT.

This clonotype was seen many times. This chain uses TRBV7-9 with TRBJ2-3; D perhaps matches TRBD1 (6 bases). Trimming cost V 2 bases and J 4 bases, with 7 bases left between them. CDR1 is SEHNR and CDR2 is FQNEAQ in the germline V gene (reference sequence). This CDR3 spans 13 amino acids. The CDR3 DNA reads TGTGCCAGCAGCTTAAAGGGGGCAGATACGCAGTATTTT. Its protein is CASSLKGADTQYF.

The chain has TRBV6-1 and TRBJ2-1; 8 bases map to TRBD2. J was trimmed by 4 bases and V by 5 bases; bases with no gene match: 7. Germline CDR1 reads MNHNS; CDR2 reads SASEGT. CDR3 length equals 15 residues. CDR3 nucleotide sequence: TGTGCCAGCAGTCCCCAAGCGGGAGCGTACAATGAGCAGTTCTTC. Amino acids: CASSPQAGAYNEQFF.

Notes on this clonotype: A much more abundant neighbour one base away suggests this may be a read error. This chain uses TRBV29-1 with TRBJ2-5; the D gene is possibly TRBD1 (5 bases). The CDR3 loop spans 13 amino acids. CDR1 SQVTM and CDR2 ANQGSEA come from the germline V gene. V was cut by 5 bases and J by 6 bases, with 16 bases left in between. The chain's CDR3 is CSVLAGPRKTQYF. The CDR3 bases are TGCAGCGTTCTGGCAGGGCCTCGGAAGACCCAGTACTTC.

This clonotype was counted only a few times. The rearrangement links TRBV19 to TRBJ2-7, with D tentatively TRBD1 (6 bases). The CDR3 length is 15 residues. Between the trimmed V and J ends, which lost 6 bases and 1 base, there was a span of 16 bases. Germline loops: CDR1 LNHDA, CDR2 SQIVND (reference sequence). In DNA form, the CDR3 reads TGTGCCAGTAGCATGGGGCCAGGGGAGTCCTACGAGCAGTACTTC. This gives the protein CASSMGPGESYEQYF.

This clonotype has ten or more counts. The V gene is TRBV24-1, the J gene TRBJ2-7; D possibly corresponds to TRBD2 (10 bases). V was trimmed by 5 bases and J by 7 bases, leaving 17 bases between them. The germline V gene has CDR1 KGHDR and CDR2 SFDVKD. There are 14 residues in the CDR3. The CDR3 region is CATSVTSGTGEQYF. Written as DNA, the CDR3 is TGTGCCACCAGTGTAACTAGCGGGACAGGGGAGCAGTACTTC.

This clonotype was seen more than once but under ten times. The chain couples TRBV29-1 to TRBJ2-5; D may be TRBD2 (6 bases). Trimming pared 8 bases from V and 5 bases from J, leaving 9 bases between. The CDR3 contains 10 residues. Germline V lookup: CDR1 SQVTM, CDR2 ANQGSEA. The CDR3 sequence: CSFGGETQYF. In DNA form, the CDR3 reads TGCAGCTTTGGGGGGGAGACCCAGTACTTC.

The chain has TRBV20-1 and TRBJ2-7; D may correspond to TRBD1 or TRBD2 (5 bases each). The CDR3 sequence is 15 residues long. CDR1 and CDR2 (germline): DFQATT, SNEGSKA (reference sequence). V shed 3 bases and J shed 5 bases, with 20 bases lying between them. CDR3 DNA sequence: TGCAGTGCTAGGGTCCCGAGGGGCAATCACCACGAGCAGTACTTC. Residues: CSARVPRGNHHEQYF.

This clonotype has at least ten counts. The chain carries TRBV5-1 and TRBJ2-1; 9 nucleotides match TRBD2. Germline-derived CDR1 and CDR2 are SGHRS and YFSETQ. V lost 4 bases and J lost 6; bases outside the gene matches: 8. The CDR3 runs 15 residues. CDR3 nucleotides: TGCGCCAGCAGCCCTCTAGCGGGGACTAGCAATGAGCAGTTCTTC. This gives the protein CASSPLAGTSNEQFF.

This clonotype was found many times. This chain joins TRBV19 and TRBJ2-1, with 8 bases identical to TRBD2. CDR1 and CDR2 (germline): LNHDA, SQIVND (reference sequence). The V gene end was trimmed by 3 bases and the J gene end by 4 bases; junction bases not matched to a gene: 2. CDR3 length equals 14 residues. The CDR3 reads CASSMGLGYNEQFF. In nucleotides, the CDR3 is TGTGCCAGTAGTATGGGACTAGGGTACAATGAGCAGTTCTTC. Based on the CDR3 plus reference TRBV19 and TRBJ2-1, the full variable domain is DGGITQSPKYLFRKEGQNVTLSCEQNLNHDAMYWYRQDPGQGLRLIYYSQIVNDFQKGDIAEGYSVSREKKESFPLTVTSAQKNPTAFYLCASSMGLGYNEQFFGPGTRLTVL.

The chain recombines TRBV4-3 with TRBJ2-3, with D perhaps TRBD2 (5 bases). Looked up from germline, CDR1 is LGHNA and CDR2 is YSLEER. V lost 0 bases and J lost 8, with 6 bases in between. The length of the CDR3 is 12 residues. CDR3 DNA: TGCGCCAGCAGCCAAGAGGACTCTACGCAGTATTTT. Its translation: CASSQEDSTQYF.

Only a few counts were recorded for this clonotype. The CDR3 DNA sequence: TGTGCCACCAGTGACATCAGTAGGGGGGCAGTGACCGGGGAGCTGTTTTTT. Protein: CATSDISRGAVTGELFF. V usage is TRBV24-1 and J usage is TRBJ2-2; possibly TRBD1 or TRBD2 for D (6 bases each). Trimming shortened V by 4 bases and J by 5 bases, and 19 bases separated the two germline ends. CDR3 length: 17 residues. Germline-derived CDR1 and CDR2 are KGHDR and SFDVKD.

This clonotype was seen ten or more times. The chain recombines TRBV20-1 with TRBJ2-3; D is uncertain. The CDR3 is made up of 11 amino acids. V lost 1 base to trimming and J lost 2 bases, with 1 base between them. Germline loops: CDR1 DFQATT, CDR2 SNEGSKA (reference sequence). The CDR3 coding sequence is TGCAGTGCTAGAGCCACAGATACGCAGTATTTT. It is translated as CSARATDTQYF.

A few counts support this clonotype. The V call is TRBV5-1, the J call TRBJ2-1, with D possibly being TRBD2 (6 bases). Looked up from germline, CDR1 is SGHRS and CDR2 is YFSETQ. The CDR3 has 14 amino acids. Between the trimmed V and J ends, which lost 4 bases and 3 bases, there was a span of 11 bases. CDR3 nucleotide sequence: TGCGCCAGCAGCGGGGGGACGTACTACAATGAGCAGTTCTTC. Translation gives CASSGGTYYNEQFF.